A selection of T cell receptor beta chains follows, all from one sample in a study of T cells expressing NK-cell markers. TCRdb processed the 5' RACE reads again and assigns one entry to each CDR3 protein, with no DNA. Its listing shows 550,000 to 600,000 distinct CDR3 sequences. The sequenced sample was blood T cells: a sorted CD56 or NKG2C T cell subset, CD4+ or CD8+ T cells, or bulk PBMC T cells (not recorded which). These receptors came from a young man in good health. CDR3s include the opening cysteine and the closing phenylalanine or tryptophan.

V	J	CDR3
TRBV6-1	TRBJ2-4	CASSESWEAKNIQYF
TRBV7-8	TRBJ2-3	CASSLWSGTGGATDTQYF
TRBV9	TRBJ1-4	CASSVGSSRDNEKLFF
TRBV27	TRBJ2-7	CASSWVDGRGGEQYF
TRBV14	TRBJ1-2	CASSQDRRPPGGYTF
TRBV10-3	TRBJ2-5	CAISEQWGGSKETQYF
TRBV10-3	TRBJ2-1	CAISGQGYDEQFF
TRBV29-1	TRBJ2-5	CSVRTGGTQYF
TRBV7-8	TRBJ1-2	CASSLARSYGYTF
TRBV10-3	TRBJ2-1	CAIRAGTQYNEQFF
TRBV15	TRBJ2-7	CATIGRNYEQYF
TRBV6-1	TRBJ2-5	CASSGTGGQQETQYF
TRBV4-1	TRBJ2-1	CASSQSLAGAYNEQFF
TRBV6-2/TRBV6-3	TRBJ2-2	CASVASLGELFF
TRBV27	TRBJ2-4	CASSPRSGTQQNIQYF
TRBV20-1	TRBJ2-6	CSARAQGASRAGANVLTF
TRBV2	TRBJ2-4	CASSGMGLASNIQYF
TRBV12-3/TRBV12-4	TRBJ2-7	CASSRGAGGHYEQYF
TRBV9	TRBJ1-4	CASSAGLRGLNEKLFF
TRBV12-3/TRBV12-4	TRBJ2-1	CASSLWGDGYNEQFF
TRBV3-1	TRBJ1-1	CASSTWDSRNTEAFF
TRBV3-1	TRBJ2-1	CASSQRPSGSGGSYNEQFF
TRBV27	TRBJ1-2	CASSIDGSYGYTF
TRBV29-1	TRBJ2-3	CSTGWGTDTQYF
TRBV15	TRBJ2-1	CATSRVAGQDNEQFF
TRBV20-1	TRBJ2-2	CSARKSGLASGELFF
TRBV27	TRBJ2-1	CASSLWGSYNEQFF
TRBV7-6	TRBJ2-2	CASSLLERELFF
TRBV29-1	TRBJ2-3	CSVKQGSTDTQYF
TRBV12-3/TRBV12-4	TRBJ2-3	CASSLAGDRATDTQYF
TRBV4-2	TRBJ2-7	CASSQDKASGKVHEQYF
TRBV4-3	TRBJ2-3	CASSQDLGGRWSDTQYF
TRBV15	TRBJ2-7	CATSRDFVDRGPYF
TRBV12-3/TRBV12-4	TRBJ1-1	CASRGTGGDRNTEAFF
TRBV20-1	TRBJ2-1	CSAINRLAGPSGYNEQFF
TRBV18	TRBJ2-1	CASSPFEDYNEQFF
TRBV20-1	TRBJ1-6	CSAREAISESPLHF